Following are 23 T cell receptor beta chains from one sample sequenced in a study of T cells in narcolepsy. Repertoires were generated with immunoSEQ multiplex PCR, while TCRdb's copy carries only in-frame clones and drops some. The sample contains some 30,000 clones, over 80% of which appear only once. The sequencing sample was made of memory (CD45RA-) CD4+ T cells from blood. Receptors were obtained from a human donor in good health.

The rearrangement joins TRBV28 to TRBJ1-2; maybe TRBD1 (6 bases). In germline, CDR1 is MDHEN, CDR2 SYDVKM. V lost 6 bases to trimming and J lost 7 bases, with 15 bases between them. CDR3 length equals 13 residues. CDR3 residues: CASSRNRVRGYTF. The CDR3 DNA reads TGTGCCAGCAGCCGAAACAGGGTCCGTGGCTACACCTTC.

This CDR3 is CASSASPGQVEAFF. The DNA for the CDR3 is TGTGCCAGCAGTGCCTCCCCCGGACAGGTTGAAGCTTTCTTT. This rearrangement joins TRBV6-4 to TRBJ1-1, with 7 positions matching TRBD1. V trimming: 4 bases; J trimming: 7 bases; junction bases outside the gene matches: 9. Germline assignment: CDR1 MRHNA and CDR2 SNTAGT. The CDR3 totals 14 residues.

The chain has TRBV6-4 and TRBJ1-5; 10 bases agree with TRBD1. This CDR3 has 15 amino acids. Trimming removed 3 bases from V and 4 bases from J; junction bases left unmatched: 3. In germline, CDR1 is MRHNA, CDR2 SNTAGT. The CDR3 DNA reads TGTGCCAGCAGTGAAAGACAGGGGGCGAATCAGCCCCAGCATTTT. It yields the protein CASSERQGANQPQHF.

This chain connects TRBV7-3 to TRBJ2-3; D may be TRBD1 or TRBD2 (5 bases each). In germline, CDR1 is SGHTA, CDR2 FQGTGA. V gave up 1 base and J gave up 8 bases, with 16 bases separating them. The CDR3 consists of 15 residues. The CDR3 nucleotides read TGTGCCAGCAGCTTAATGGGACCCCCTCAGGGTACGCAGTATTTT. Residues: CASSLMGPPQGTQYF.

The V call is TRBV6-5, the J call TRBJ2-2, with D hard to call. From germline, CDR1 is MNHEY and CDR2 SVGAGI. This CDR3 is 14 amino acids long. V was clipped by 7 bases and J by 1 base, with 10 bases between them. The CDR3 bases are TGTGCCAGCATGGCGGCTATGAACACCGGGGAGCTGTTTTTT. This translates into CASMAAMNTGELFF.

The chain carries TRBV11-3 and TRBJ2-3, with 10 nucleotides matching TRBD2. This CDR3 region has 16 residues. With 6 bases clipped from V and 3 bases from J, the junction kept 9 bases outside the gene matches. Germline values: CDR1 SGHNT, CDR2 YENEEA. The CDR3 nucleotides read TGTGCCAGCAGTCCAGGGACTAGCGTCGGGACAGATACGCAGTATTTT. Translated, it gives CASSPGTSVGTDTQYF.

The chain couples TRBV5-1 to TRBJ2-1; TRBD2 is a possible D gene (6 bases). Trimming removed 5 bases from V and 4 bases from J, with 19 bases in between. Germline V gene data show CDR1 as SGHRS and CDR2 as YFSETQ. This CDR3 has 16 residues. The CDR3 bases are TGCGCCAGCAGATCTCAGAAGGGAGGTGTATACAATGAGCAGTTCTTC. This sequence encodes CASRSQKGGVYNEQFF.

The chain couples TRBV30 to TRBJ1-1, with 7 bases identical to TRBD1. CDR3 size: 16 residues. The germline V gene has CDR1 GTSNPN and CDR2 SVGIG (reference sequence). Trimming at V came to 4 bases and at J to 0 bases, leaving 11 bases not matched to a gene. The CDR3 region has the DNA TGTGCCTGGATGATCCCGACAGGGTTTATGAACACTGAAGCTTTCTTT. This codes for CAWMIPTGFMNTEAFF.

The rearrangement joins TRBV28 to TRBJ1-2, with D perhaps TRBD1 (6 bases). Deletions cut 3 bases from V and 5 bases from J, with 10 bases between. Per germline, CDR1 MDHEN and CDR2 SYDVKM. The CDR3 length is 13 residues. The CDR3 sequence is CASSLRQGYGYTF. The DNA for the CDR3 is TGTGCCAGCAGTTTGAGGCAGGGGTATGGCTACACCTTC.

The chain's CDR3 is CASSYSLFGDTQYF. The CDR3 nucleotides are TGTGCCAGCAGTTACTCGTTATTCGGGGATACGCAGTATTTT. The V and J genes are TRBV6-5 and TRBJ2-3; no reliable D call. The CDR3 has 14 amino acids. CDR1 is MNHEY, CDR2 SVGAGI, per germline. V was clipped by 0 bases and J by 6 bases, with 10 bases between them.

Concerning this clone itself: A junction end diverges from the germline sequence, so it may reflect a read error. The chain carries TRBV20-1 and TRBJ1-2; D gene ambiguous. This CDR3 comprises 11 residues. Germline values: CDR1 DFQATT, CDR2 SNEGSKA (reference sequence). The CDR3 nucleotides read TGCAGTGCCCGGGTTTCCCGGAATCCGGCCTTC. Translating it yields CSARVSRNPAF.

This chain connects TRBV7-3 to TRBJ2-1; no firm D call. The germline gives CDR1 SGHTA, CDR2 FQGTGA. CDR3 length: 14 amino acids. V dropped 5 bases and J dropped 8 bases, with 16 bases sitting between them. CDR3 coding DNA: TGTGCCAGCAGCCCCGGACCCGGGCGCGATGAGCAGTTCTTC. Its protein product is CASSPGPGRDEQFF.

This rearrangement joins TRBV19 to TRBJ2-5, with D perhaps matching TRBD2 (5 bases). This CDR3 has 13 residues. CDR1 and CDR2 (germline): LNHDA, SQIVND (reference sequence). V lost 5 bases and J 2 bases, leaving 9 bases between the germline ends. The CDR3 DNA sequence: TGTGCCAGTAGTGGGAGTCGACAAGAGACCCAGTACTTC. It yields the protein CASSGSRQETQYF.

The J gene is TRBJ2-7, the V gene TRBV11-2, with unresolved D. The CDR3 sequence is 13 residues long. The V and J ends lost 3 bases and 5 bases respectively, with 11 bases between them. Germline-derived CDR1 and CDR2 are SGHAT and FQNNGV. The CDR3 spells CASSFVGQNEQYF. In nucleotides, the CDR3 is TGTGCCAGCAGCTTCGTAGGGCAGAACGAGCAGTACTTC. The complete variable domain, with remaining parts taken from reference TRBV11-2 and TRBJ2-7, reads EAGVAQSPRYKIIEKRQSVAFWCNPISGHATLYWYQQILGQGPKLLIQFQNNGVVDDSQLPKDRFSAERLKGVDSTLKIQPAKLEDSAVYLCASSFVGQNEQYFGPGTRLTVT.

The CDR3 loop reads CASSIEVTRKQYF. For the CDR3, the DNA is TGTGCCAGTAGTATCGAAGTGACAAGGAAACAGTATTTT. This chain uses TRBV19 with TRBJ2-3; D remains ambiguous. The CDR3 covers 13 residues. CDR1 is LNHDA and CDR2 is SQIVND in the germline V gene (reference sequence). Trimming took 3 bases from V and 12 from J, leaving 16 bases between them.

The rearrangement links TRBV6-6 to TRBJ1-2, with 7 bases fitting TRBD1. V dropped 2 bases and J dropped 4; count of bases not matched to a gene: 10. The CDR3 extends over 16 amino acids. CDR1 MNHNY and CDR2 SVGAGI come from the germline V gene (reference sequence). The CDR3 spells CASSYRTGSVGYGYTF. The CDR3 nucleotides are TGTGCCAGCAGTTACCGGACAGGAAGCGTGGGCTATGGCTACACCTTC.

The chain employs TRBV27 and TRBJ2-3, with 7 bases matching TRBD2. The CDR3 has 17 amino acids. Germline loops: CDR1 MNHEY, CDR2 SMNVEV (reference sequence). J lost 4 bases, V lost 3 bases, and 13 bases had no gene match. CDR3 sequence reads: CASSFLGLAAGADTQYF. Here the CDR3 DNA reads TGTGCCAGCAGTTTTCTTGGGCTAGCGGCTGGGGCAGATACGCAGTATTTT.

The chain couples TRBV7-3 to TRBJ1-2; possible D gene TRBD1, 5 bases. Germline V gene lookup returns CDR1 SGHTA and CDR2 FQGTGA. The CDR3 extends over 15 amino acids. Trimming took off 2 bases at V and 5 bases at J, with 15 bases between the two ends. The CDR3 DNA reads TGTGCCAGCAGCTTAGGGGCCGGGCCTTCATATGGCTACACCTTC. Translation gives CASSLGAGPSYGYTF. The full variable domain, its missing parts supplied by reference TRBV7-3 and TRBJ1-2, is GAGVSQTPSNKVTEKGKYVELRCDPISGHTALYWYRQSLGQGPEFLIYFQGTGAADDSGLPNDRFFAVRPEGSVSTLKIQRTERGDSAVYLCASSLGAGPSYGYTFGSGTRLTVV.

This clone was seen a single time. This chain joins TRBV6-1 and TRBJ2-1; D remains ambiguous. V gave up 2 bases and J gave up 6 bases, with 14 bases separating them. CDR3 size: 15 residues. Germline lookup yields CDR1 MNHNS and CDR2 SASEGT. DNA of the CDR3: TGTGCCAGCAGTGAACTGGAGATGGGCCGCAATGAGCAGTTCTTC. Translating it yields CASSELEMGRNEQFF.

The CDR3 spells CASSYSIFGETQYF. In DNA, the CDR3 is TGTGCCAGCAGTTACAGTATTTTTGGAGAGACCCAGTACTTC. This sequence joins TRBV6-6 and TRBJ2-5; no definite D call. CDR1 and CDR2 (germline): MNHNY, SVGAGI (reference sequence). Trimming took 2 bases from V and 4 from J, leaving 11 bases between them. The CDR3 length is 14 residues.

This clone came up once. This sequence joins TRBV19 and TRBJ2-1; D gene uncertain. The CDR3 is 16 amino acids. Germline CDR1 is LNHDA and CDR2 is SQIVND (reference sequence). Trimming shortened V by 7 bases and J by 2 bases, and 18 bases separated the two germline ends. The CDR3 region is CASTAWHLSPYNEQFF. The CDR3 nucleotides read TGTGCCAGTACAGCTTGGCACCTGAGCCCCTACAATGAGCAGTTCTTC.

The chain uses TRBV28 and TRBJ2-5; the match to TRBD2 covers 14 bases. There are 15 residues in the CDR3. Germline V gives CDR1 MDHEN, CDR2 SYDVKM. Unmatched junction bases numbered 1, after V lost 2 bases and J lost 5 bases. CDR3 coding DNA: TGTGCCAGCAGTTTAAGGACTAGCGGGGGGGAGACCCAGTACTTC. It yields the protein CASSLRTSGGETQYF.

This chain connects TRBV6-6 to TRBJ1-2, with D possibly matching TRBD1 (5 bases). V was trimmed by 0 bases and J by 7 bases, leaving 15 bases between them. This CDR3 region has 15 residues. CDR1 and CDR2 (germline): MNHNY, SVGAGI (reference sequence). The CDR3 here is CASSYSSSPGGGYTF. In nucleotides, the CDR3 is TGTGCCAGCAGTTACTCGAGTAGCCCCGGGGGTGGCTACACCTTC.